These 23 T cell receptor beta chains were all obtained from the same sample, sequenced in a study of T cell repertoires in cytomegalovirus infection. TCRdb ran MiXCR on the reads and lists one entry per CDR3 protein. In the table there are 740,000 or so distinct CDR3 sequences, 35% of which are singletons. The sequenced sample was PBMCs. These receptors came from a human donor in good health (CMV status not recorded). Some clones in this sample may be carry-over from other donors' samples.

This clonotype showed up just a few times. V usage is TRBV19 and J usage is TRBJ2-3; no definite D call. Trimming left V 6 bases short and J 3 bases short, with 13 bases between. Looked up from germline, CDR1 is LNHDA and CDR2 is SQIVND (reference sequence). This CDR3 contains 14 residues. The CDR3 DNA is TGTGCCAGTAGCGACCACAAAATTACAGATACGCAGTATTTT. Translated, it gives CASSDHKITDTQYF.

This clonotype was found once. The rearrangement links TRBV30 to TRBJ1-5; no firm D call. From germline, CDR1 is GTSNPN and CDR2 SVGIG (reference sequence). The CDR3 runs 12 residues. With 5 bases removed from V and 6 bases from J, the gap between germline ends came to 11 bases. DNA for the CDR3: TGTGCCTGGTCGAGGGATGGTCAGCCCCAGCATTTT. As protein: CAWSRDGQPQHF.

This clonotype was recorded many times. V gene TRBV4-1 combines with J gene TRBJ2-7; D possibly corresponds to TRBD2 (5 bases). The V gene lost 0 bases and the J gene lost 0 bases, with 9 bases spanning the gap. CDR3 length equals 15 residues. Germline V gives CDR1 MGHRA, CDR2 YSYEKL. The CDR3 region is CASSQDGSNSYEQYF. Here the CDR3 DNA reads TGCGCCAGCAGCCAAGATGGGAGCAACTCCTACGAGCAGTACTTC.

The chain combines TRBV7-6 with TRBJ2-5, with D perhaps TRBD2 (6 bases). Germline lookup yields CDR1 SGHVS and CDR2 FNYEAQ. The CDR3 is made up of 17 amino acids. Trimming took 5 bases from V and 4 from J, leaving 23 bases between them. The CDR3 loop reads CASSSEAGGVLVETQYF. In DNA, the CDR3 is TGTGCCAGCAGCAGCGAGGCGGGCGGGGTGCTAGTAGAGACCCAGTACTTC. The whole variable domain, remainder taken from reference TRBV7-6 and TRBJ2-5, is GAGVSQSPRYKVTKRGQDVALRCDPISGHVSLYWYRQALGQGPEFLTYFNYEAQQDKSGLPNDRFSAERPEGSISTLTIQRTEQRDSAMYRCASSSEAGGVLVETQYFGPGTRLLVL.

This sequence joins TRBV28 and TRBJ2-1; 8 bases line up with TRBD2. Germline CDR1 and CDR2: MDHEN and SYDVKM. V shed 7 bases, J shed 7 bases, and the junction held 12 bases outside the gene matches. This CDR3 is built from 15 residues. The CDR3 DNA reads TGTGCCAGCACCTTAGCGGGAATTGACGGGAATGAGCAGTTCTTC. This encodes CASTLAGIDGNEQFF.

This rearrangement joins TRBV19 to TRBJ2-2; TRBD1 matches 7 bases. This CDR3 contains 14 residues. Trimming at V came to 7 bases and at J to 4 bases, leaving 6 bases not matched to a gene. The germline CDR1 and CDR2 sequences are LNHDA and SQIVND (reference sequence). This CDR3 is CASTLDRVTGELFF. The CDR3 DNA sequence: TGTGCCAGTACCCTTGACAGGGTCACCGGGGAGCTGTTTTTT.

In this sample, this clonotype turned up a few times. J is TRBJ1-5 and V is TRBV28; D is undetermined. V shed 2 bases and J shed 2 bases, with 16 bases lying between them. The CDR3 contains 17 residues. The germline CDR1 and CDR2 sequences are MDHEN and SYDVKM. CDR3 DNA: TGTGCCAGCAGTTTAATCGGGGAGCGGAGGGGCAATCAGCCCCAGCATTTT. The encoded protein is CASSLIGERRGNQPQHF.

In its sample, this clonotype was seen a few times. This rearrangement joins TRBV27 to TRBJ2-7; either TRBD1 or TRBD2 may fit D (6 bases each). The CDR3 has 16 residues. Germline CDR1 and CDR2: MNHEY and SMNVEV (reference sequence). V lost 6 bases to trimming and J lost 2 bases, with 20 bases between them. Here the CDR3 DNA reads TGTGCCAGCAGCCCCGCCCCTGGGGGGCCTCCCTACGAGCAGTACTTC. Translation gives CASSPAPGGPPYEQYF.

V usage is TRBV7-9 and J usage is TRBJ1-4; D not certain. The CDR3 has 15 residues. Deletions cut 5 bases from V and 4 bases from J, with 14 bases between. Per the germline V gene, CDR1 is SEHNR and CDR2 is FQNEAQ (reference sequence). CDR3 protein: CASSLTIQINEKLFF. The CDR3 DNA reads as TGTGCCAGCAGCCTTACTATACAGATTAATGAAAAACTGTTTTTT.

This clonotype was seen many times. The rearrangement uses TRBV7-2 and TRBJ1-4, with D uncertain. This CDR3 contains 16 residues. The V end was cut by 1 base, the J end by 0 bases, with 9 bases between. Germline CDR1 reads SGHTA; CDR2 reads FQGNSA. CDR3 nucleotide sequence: TGTGCCAGCAGCTTAGTGGGAACTGCAACTAATGAAAAACTGTTTTTT. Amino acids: CASSLVGTATNEKLFF.

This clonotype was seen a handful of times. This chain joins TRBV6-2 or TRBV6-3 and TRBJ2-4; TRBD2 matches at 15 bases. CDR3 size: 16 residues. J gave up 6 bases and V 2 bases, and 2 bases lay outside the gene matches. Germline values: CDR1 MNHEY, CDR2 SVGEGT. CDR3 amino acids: CASSYGLAGGRNIQYF. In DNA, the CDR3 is TGTGCCAGCAGTTACGGACTAGCGGGAGGGAGAAACATTCAGTACTTC.

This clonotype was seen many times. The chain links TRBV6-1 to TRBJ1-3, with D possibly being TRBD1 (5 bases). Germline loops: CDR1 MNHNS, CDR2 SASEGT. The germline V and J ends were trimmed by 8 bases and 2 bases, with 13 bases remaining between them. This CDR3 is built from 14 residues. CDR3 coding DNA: TGTGCCAGCTTCTGGGGGGGAACTGGAAACACCATATATTTT. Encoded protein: CASFWGGTGNTIYF.

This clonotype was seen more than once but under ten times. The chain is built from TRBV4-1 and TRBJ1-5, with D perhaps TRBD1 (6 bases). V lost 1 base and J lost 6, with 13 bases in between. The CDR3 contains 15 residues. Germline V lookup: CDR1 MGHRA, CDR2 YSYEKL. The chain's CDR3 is CASSQGIGGSQPQHF. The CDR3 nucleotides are TGCGCCAGCAGCCAAGGAATCGGGGGCTCTCAGCCCCAGCATTTT.

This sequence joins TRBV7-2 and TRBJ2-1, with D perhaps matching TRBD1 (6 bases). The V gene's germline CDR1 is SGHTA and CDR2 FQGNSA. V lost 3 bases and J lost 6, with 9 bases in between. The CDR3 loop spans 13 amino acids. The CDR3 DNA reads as TGTGCCAGCAGCTTTTCAGGGGTCAATGAGCAGTTCTTC. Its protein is CASSFSGVNEQFF. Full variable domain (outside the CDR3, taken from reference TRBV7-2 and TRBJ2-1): GAGVSQSPSNKVTEKGKDVELRCDPISGHTALYWYRQSLGQGLEFLIYFQGNSAPDKSGLPSDRFSAERTGGSVSTLTIQRTQQEDSAVYLCASSFSGVNEQFFGPGTRLTVL.

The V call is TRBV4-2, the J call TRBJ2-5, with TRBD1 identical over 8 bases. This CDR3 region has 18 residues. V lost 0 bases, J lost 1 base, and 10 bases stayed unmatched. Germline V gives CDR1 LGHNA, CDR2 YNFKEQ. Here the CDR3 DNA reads TGTGCCAGCAGCCAAGATGGATTTGGCGGGACAGGCCAAGAGACCCAGTACTTC. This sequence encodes CASSQDGFGGTGQETQYF.

CDR3 coding DNA: TGTGCCAGCAGCTTAGAAGTTCAGGGGTCAAAACTGTTTTTT. This sequence encodes CASSLEVQGSKLFF. The rearrangement uses TRBV11-2 and TRBJ1-4; TRBD1 might be the D (6 bases). The germline CDR1 and CDR2 sequences are SGHAT and FQNNGV. Trimming cost V 0 bases and J 10 bases, with 12 bases left between them. CDR3 length: 14 amino acids.

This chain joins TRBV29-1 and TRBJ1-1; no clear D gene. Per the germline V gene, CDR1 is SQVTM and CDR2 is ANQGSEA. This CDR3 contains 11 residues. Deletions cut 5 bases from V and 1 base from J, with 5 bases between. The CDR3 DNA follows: TGCAGCGTTCCAGGGAACACTGAAGCTTTCTTT. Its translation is CSVPGNTEAFF.

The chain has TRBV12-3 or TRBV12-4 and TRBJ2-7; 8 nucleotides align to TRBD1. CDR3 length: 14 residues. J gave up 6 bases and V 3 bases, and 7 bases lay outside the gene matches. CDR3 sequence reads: CASSFGGQATEQYF. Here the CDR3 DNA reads TGTGCCAGCAGTTTTGGGGGACAGGCGACCGAGCAGTACTTC.

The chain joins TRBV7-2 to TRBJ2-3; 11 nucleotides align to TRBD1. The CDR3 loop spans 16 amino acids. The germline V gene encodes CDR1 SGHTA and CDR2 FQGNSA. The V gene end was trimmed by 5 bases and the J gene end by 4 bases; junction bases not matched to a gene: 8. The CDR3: CASSPRDRGFADTQYF. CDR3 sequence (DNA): TGTGCCAGCAGCCCCAGGGACAGGGGGTTTGCAGATACGCAGTATTTT.

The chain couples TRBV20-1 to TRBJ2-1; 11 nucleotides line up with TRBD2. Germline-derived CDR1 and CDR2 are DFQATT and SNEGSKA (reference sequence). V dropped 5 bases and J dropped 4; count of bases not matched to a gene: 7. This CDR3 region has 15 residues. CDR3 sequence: CSAAPRLAGYNEQFF. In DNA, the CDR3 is TGCAGTGCTGCCCCTCGACTAGCGGGATACAATGAGCAGTTCTTC.

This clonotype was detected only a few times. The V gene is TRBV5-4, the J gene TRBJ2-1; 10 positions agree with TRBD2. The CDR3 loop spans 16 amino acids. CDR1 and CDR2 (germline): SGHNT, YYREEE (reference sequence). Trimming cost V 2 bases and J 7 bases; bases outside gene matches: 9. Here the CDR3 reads CASSLPQAGGRNEQFF. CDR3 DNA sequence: TGTGCCAGCAGCTTACCGCAAGCGGGGGGGCGGAATGAGCAGTTCTTC.

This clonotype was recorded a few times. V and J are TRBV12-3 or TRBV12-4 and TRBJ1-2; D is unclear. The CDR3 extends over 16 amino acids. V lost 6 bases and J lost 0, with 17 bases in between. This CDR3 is CASSLGGATSNYGYTF. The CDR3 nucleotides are TGTGCCAGCAGCCTTGGTGGCGCCACCTCTAACTATGGCTACACCTTC.

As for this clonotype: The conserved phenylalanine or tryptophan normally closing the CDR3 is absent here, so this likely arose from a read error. CDR3 sequence (DNA): TGCAGTGCTAGAGTTCAGGGACTAGCGGGAGCTCGTAATGAGCAGTTCTTA. This codes for CSARVQGLAGARNEQFL. This rearrangement joins TRBV20-1 to TRBJ2-1; 14 bases line up with TRBD2. Germline CDR1 is DFQATT and CDR2 is SNEGSKA (reference sequence). V shed 1 base and J 7 bases; nucleotides not matched to a gene: 9. This CDR3 has 17 residues.